These T cell receptor beta chains were read from a single sample in a study of Graves' ophthalmopathy and Graves' hyperthyroidism. Each CDR3 protein is one row after TCRdb ran MiXCR on the multiplex PCR reads. In the table there are over 450,000 distinct CDR3 sequences, over 13% of which are singletons. Sequencing used blood. All receptors come from a woman aged 25 to 39 with Graves' ophthalmopathy. The CDR3 runs from the conserved cysteine through the conserved F or W. A D gene is named only where the DNA matches it firmly. Not every row has a clone size; where given, it reads once, few, many or a size class.

d_call: -
j_call: TRBJ1-6
clone_size: few
v_call: TRBV7-3
cdr3_aa: CASSLKGDNSPLHF
cdr3_nt: TGTGCCAGCAGCTTAAAGGGGGATAATTCACCCCTCCACTTT

d_call: TRBD1
j_call: TRBJ2-5
clone_size: -
v_call: TRBV10-3
cdr3_aa: CAIRGQVGTQYF
cdr3_nt: TGTGCCATCAGGGGACAGGTTGGGACCCAGTACTTC

d_call: TRBD1
j_call: TRBJ1-5
clone_size: -
v_call: TRBV19
cdr3_aa: CASSTAGRGERPQHF
cdr3_nt: TGTGCCAGTAGTACGGCCGGCAGGGGGGAAAGACCCCAGCATTTT

d_call: -
j_call: TRBJ1-5
clone_size: -
v_call: TRBV6-2/TRBV6-3
cdr3_aa: CASRSRRVFAQPQHF
cdr3_nt: TGTGCCAGCAGGAGCAGGCGGGTATTCGCTCAGCCCCAGCATTTT

d_call: -
j_call: TRBJ1-1
clone_size: many
v_call: TRBV4-1
cdr3_aa: CASTHLAGSHTEAFF
cdr3_nt: TGCGCCAGCACCCATCTGGCAGGGTCTCACACTGAAGCTTTCTTT

d_call: TRBD1
j_call: TRBJ2-7
clone_size: few
v_call: TRBV2
cdr3_aa: CASSSLFTGGSGREQYF
cdr3_nt: TGTGCCAGCAGTTCCCTTTTTACAGGGGGATCCGGGCGCGAGCAGTACTTC

d_call: TRBD2
j_call: TRBJ2-7
clone_size: many
v_call: TRBV11-2
cdr3_aa: CASSFLSGTTMNEQYF
cdr3_nt: TGTGCCAGCAGCTTTCTCTCCGGGACTACTATGAACGAGCAGTACTTC

d_call: TRBD1
j_call: TRBJ1-5
clone_size: many
v_call: TRBV27
cdr3_aa: CASSPRGINQPQHF
cdr3_nt: TGTGCCAGCAGTCCCAGGGGGATCAATCAGCCCCAGCATTTT

d_call: TRBD1
j_call: TRBJ1-5
clone_size: many
v_call: TRBV20-1
cdr3_aa: CSARAPGTVQHF
cdr3_nt: TGCAGTGCTAGAGCCCCCGGGACAGTACAGCATTTT

d_call: -
j_call: TRBJ1-1
clone_size: many
v_call: TRBV10-3
cdr3_aa: CAIIATLNTEAFF
cdr3_nt: TGTGCCATCATAGCCACGCTGAACACTGAAGCTTTCTTT

d_call: -
j_call: TRBJ1-1
clone_size: -
v_call: TRBV6-2/TRBV6-3
cdr3_aa: CASSYSIFLTEAFF
cdr3_nt: TGTGCCAGCAGTTACTCGATTTTCTTGACTGAAGCTTTCTTT

d_call: -
j_call: TRBJ1-1
clone_size: many
v_call: TRBV11-3
cdr3_aa: CASSPRGVETEAFF
cdr3_nt: TGTGCCAGCAGCCCCCGGGGCGTGGAGACTGAAGCTTTCTTT

d_call: -
j_call: TRBJ2-4
clone_size: many
v_call: TRBV28
cdr3_aa: CASSLGAGPGNIQYF
cdr3_nt: TGTGCCAGCAGTTTGGGTGCGGGCCCTGGAAACATTCAGTACTTC

d_call: -
j_call: TRBJ2-5
clone_size: many
v_call: TRBV30
cdr3_aa: CAWIPLGRLQETQYF
cdr3_nt: TGTGCCTGGATCCCCCTGGGACGGCTACAAGAGACCCAGTACTTC

d_call: TRBD1
j_call: TRBJ1-5
clone_size: many
v_call: TRBV12-3/TRBV12-4
cdr3_aa: CASSYVLTGQNNQPQHF
cdr3_nt: TGTGCCAGCAGTTACGTACTCACGGGACAGAACAATCAGCCCCAGCATTTT

d_call: TRBD2
j_call: TRBJ2-5
clone_size: -
v_call: TRBV3-1
cdr3_aa: CASTTGLAGEETQYF
cdr3_nt: TGTGCCAGCACCACGGGACTAGCGGGAGAAGAGACCCAGTACTTC

d_call: -
j_call: TRBJ2-5
clone_size: many
v_call: TRBV10-2
cdr3_aa: CASSRFSTGETQYF
cdr3_nt: TGCGCCAGCAGTCGATTTTCGACGGGGGAGACCCAGTACTTC

d_call: -
j_call: TRBJ2-6
clone_size: -
v_call: TRBV27
cdr3_aa: CASSLEGLAGANVLTF
cdr3_nt: TGTGCCAGCAGTTTAGAGGGTCTGGCTGGGGCCAACGTCCTGACTTTC

d_call: TRBD2
j_call: TRBJ2-7
clone_size: many
v_call: TRBV3-1
cdr3_aa: CASSPGLVYEQYF
cdr3_nt: TGTGCCAGCAGCCCCGGACTAGTTTACGAGCAGTACTTC

d_call: -
j_call: TRBJ1-5
clone_size: many
v_call: TRBV6-1
cdr3_aa: CASTVSDGSNQPQHF
cdr3_nt: TGTGCCAGCACCGTTTCGGACGGTTCCAATCAGCCCCAGCATTTT

d_call: -
j_call: TRBJ1-1
clone_size: many
v_call: TRBV28
cdr3_aa: CASSLHSGTEAFF
cdr3_nt: TGTGCCAGCAGCCTCCATTCCGGCACTGAAGCTTTCTTT

d_call: -
j_call: TRBJ1-2
clone_size: many
v_call: TRBV6-1
cdr3_aa: CASSEQSTGSGGLHTF
cdr3_nt: TGTGCCAGCAGTGAACAGTCGACAGGTTCCGGTGGGCTTCACACCTTC

d_call: -
j_call: TRBJ1-3
clone_size: few
v_call: TRBV28
cdr3_aa: CASNKGWSGNTIYF
cdr3_nt: TGTGCCAGCAATAAGGGCTGGTCTGGAAACACCATATATTTT

d_call: -
j_call: TRBJ1-6
clone_size: many
v_call: TRBV6-2/TRBV6-3
cdr3_aa: CASSYSPTRRPLHF
cdr3_nt: TGTGCCAGCAGTTACTCCCCCACGCGGAGACCCCTCCACTTT

d_call: TRBD2
j_call: TRBJ2-5
clone_size: few
v_call: TRBV20-1
cdr3_aa: CSARDRASGEETQYF
cdr3_nt: TGCAGTGCTAGAGATAGGGCTAGCGGGGAAGAGACCCAGTACTTC

d_call: -
j_call: TRBJ1-2
clone_size: many
v_call: TRBV2
cdr3_aa: CASEPNYGYTF
cdr3_nt: TGTGCCAGCGAACCTAACTATGGCTACACCTTC

d_call: -
j_call: TRBJ2-7
clone_size: many
v_call: TRBV27
cdr3_aa: CASSPGASYEQYF
cdr3_nt: TGTGCCAGCAGCCCGGGAGCCTCCTACGAGCAGTACTTC

d_call: -
j_call: TRBJ2-5
clone_size: many
v_call: TRBV5-6
cdr3_aa: CASSFSIGTGQETQYF
cdr3_nt: TGTGCCAGCAGCTTTAGTATCGGCACAGGGCAAGAGACCCAGTACTTC

d_call: TRBD1
j_call: TRBJ1-1
clone_size: many
v_call: TRBV12-3/TRBV12-4
cdr3_aa: CASSLTPTGDTEAFF
cdr3_nt: TGTGCCAGCAGTTTGACTCCGACAGGGGACACTGAAGCTTTCTTT

d_call: -
j_call: TRBJ2-1
clone_size: few
v_call: TRBV11-2
cdr3_aa: CASSLGANEQFF
cdr3_nt: TGTGCCAGCAGCTTAGGGGCGAATGAGCAGTTCTTC

d_call: -
j_call: TRBJ2-7
clone_size: many
v_call: TRBV12-3/TRBV12-4
cdr3_aa: CASSLGSLSRYEQYF
cdr3_nt: TGTGCCAGCAGCCTAGGTAGCTTGAGTAGGTACGAGCAGTACTTC

d_call: TRBD1
j_call: TRBJ1-1
clone_size: -
v_call: TRBV19
cdr3_aa: CASSPETGGANTEAFF
cdr3_nt: TGTGCCAGTAGTCCGGAGACAGGGGGCGCGAACACTGAAGCTTTCTTT

d_call: -
j_call: TRBJ2-3
clone_size: many
v_call: TRBV12-3/TRBV12-4
cdr3_aa: CASSFSGTDTQYF
cdr3_nt: TGTGCCAGCAGTTTTTCAGGGACAGATACGCAGTATTTT

d_call: -
j_call: TRBJ2-5
clone_size: many
v_call: TRBV28
cdr3_aa: CASSLYGTAQETQYF
cdr3_nt: TGTGCCAGCAGTTTATATGGTACAGCTCAAGAGACCCAGTACTTC

d_call: TRBD1
j_call: TRBJ1-1
clone_size: few
v_call: TRBV9
cdr3_aa: CASSDDRVGTEAFF
cdr3_nt: TGTGCCAGCAGCGACGACAGGGTTGGCACTGAAGCTTTCTTT

d_call: -
j_call: TRBJ2-7
clone_size: -
v_call: TRBV27
cdr3_aa: CASSSIPTGWDEQYF
cdr3_nt: TGTGCCAGCAGTTCAATCCCGACGGGGTGGGACGAGCAGTACTTC

d_call: -
j_call: TRBJ2-7
clone_size: -
v_call: TRBV29-1
cdr3_aa: CSAAGTSSSYEQYF
cdr3_nt: TGCAGCGCTGCAGGGACTTCCAGCTCCTACGAGCAGTACTTC

d_call: TRBD1
j_call: TRBJ1-5
clone_size: few
v_call: TRBV5-6
cdr3_aa: CASSLRTGGSQPQHF
cdr3_nt: TGTGCCAGCAGCCTGAGAACAGGGGGCAGTCAGCCCCAGCATTTT

d_call: TRBD1
j_call: TRBJ1-2
clone_size: many
v_call: TRBV18
cdr3_aa: CASSPPDRVNYYGYTF
cdr3_nt: TGTGCCAGCTCACCACCGGACAGGGTAAATTACTATGGCTACACCTTC

d_call: -
j_call: TRBJ1-2
clone_size: many
v_call: TRBV30
cdr3_aa: CARTEPSAYYGYTF
cdr3_nt: TGTGCCCGGACGGAACCTTCTGCCTACTATGGCTACACCTTC

d_call: -
j_call: TRBJ2-7
clone_size: many
v_call: TRBV6-1
cdr3_aa: CASSEALTASYEQYF
cdr3_nt: TGTGCCAGCAGTGAAGCGCTAACAGCCTCCTACGAGCAGTACTTC

d_call: TRBD1
j_call: TRBJ2-5
clone_size: many
v_call: TRBV28
cdr3_aa: CASRPGTGDSETQYF
cdr3_nt: TGTGCCAGCAGGCCCGGGACAGGGGATTCGGAGACCCAGTACTTC

d_call: -
j_call: TRBJ2-7
clone_size: many
v_call: TRBV29-1
cdr3_aa: CSAQDRYEQYF
cdr3_nt: TGCAGCGCCCAGGACAGATACGAGCAGTACTTC

d_call: -
j_call: TRBJ2-7
clone_size: many
v_call: TRBV6-1
cdr3_aa: CASSRGISYEQYF
cdr3_nt: TGTGCCAGCAGTAGGGGGATATCCTACGAGCAGTACTTC

d_call: -
j_call: TRBJ2-2
clone_size: few
v_call: TRBV5-1
cdr3_aa: CASSLAGGLNTGELFF
cdr3_nt: TGCGCCAGCAGCTTGGCCGGCGGGCTCAACACCGGGGAGCTGTTTTTT

d_call: -
j_call: TRBJ2-4
clone_size: few
v_call: TRBV12-3/TRBV12-4
cdr3_aa: CASRESGVAKNIQYF
cdr3_nt: TGTGCCAGCAGAGAGTCAGGGGTAGCCAAAAACATTCAGTACTTC

d_call: -
j_call: TRBJ1-5
clone_size: many
v_call: TRBV20-1
cdr3_aa: CSARPWTSSNQPQHF
cdr3_nt: TGCAGTGCTAGACCCTGGACTAGCAGCAATCAGCCCCAGCATTTT

d_call: -
j_call: TRBJ1-5
clone_size: many
v_call: TRBV6-1
cdr3_aa: CASSDLREGSNQPQHF
cdr3_nt: TGTGCCAGCAGTGATCTCAGGGAGGGAAGCAATCAGCCCCAGCATTTT

d_call: -
j_call: TRBJ2-7
clone_size: many
v_call: TRBV6-1
cdr3_aa: CASEDIGEPSYEQYF
cdr3_nt: TGTGCCAGCGAAGACATTGGGGAGCCTTCCTACGAGCAGTACTTC

d_call: -
j_call: TRBJ2-7
clone_size: few
v_call: TRBV30
cdr3_aa: CAWGLGWRSYEQYF
cdr3_nt: TGTGCCTGGGGCTTGGGGTGGCGGTCCTACGAGCAGTACTTC

d_call: -
j_call: TRBJ1-1
clone_size: many
v_call: TRBV12-3/TRBV12-4
cdr3_aa: CASSLGGSSRYTEAFF
cdr3_nt: TGTGCCAGCAGTTTAGGGGGTTCTTCCAGGTACACTGAAGCTTTCTTT

d_call: -
j_call: TRBJ1-1
clone_size: few
v_call: TRBV29-1
cdr3_aa: CSVESGGKVWTFF
cdr3_nt: TGCAGCGTTGAATCGGGGGGCAAAGTTTGGACTTTCTTT

d_call: TRBD1
j_call: TRBJ2-2
clone_size: many
v_call: TRBV6-1
cdr3_aa: CASSATGFAGELFF
cdr3_nt: TGTGCCAGCAGTGCGACAGGGTTTGCCGGGGAGCTGTTTTTT

d_call: TRBD1
j_call: TRBJ1-2
clone_size: -
v_call: TRBV6-1
cdr3_aa: CASSEAGGGVGYTF
cdr3_nt: TGTGCCAGCAGTGAAGCAGGGGGCGGGGTAGGCTACACCTTC

d_call: -
j_call: TRBJ2-7
clone_size: -
v_call: TRBV7-6
cdr3_aa: CASSALPFQYEQYF
cdr3_nt: TGTGCCAGCAGCGCTCTACCCTTCCAGTACGAGCAGTACTTC

d_call: -
j_call: TRBJ2-5
clone_size: few
v_call: TRBV20-1
cdr3_aa: CSATKRRGTQYF
cdr3_nt: TGCAGTGCTACAAAGCGGAGGGGGACCCAGTACTTC

d_call: -
j_call: TRBJ1-1
clone_size: many
v_call: TRBV6-1
cdr3_aa: CASSPGGLGGTEAFF
cdr3_nt: TGTGCCAGCAGTCCTGGTGGGCTCGGGGGGACTGAAGCTTTCTTT

d_call: TRBD2
j_call: TRBJ2-2
clone_size: -
v_call: TRBV12-3/TRBV12-4
cdr3_aa: CASSFVRGGGDTGELFF
cdr3_nt: TGTGCCAGCAGTTTTGTGCGGGGGGGCGGGGACACCGGGGAGCTGTTTTTT

d_call: -
j_call: TRBJ1-2
clone_size: many
v_call: TRBV12-3/TRBV12-4
cdr3_aa: CASSFSGAVGGYTF
cdr3_nt: TGTGCCAGCAGTTTTAGCGGGGCCGTAGGAGGCTACACCTTC

d_call: -
j_call: TRBJ1-6
clone_size: many
v_call: TRBV28
cdr3_aa: CASSTPQGLNSPLHF
cdr3_nt: TGTGCCAGCAGTACACCTCAGGGACTTAATTCACCCCTCCACTTT